This TCR beta chain is drawn from a study of blood T cell repertoires in COVID-19. At the level of the study: In each case, the material was cDNA or gDNA derived from T cells, B-cell-depleted T cells, or PBMCs.

This clone was found once. As handled by the study authors: Counts of nucleated cells, estimated from reference gene primer amplification, were obtained. Profiling relied on immunoSEQ multiplex PCR, and the TCRdb table lists in-frame clones only, not all of them. Clone size and the V and J calls come from that table; the DNA yielded D and trimming. The sample gives just over 150,000 clones, roughly nine tenths of which show up once; 15% is in the top ten. The CDR3 has 18 residues. Germline CDR1 LGHNT, CDR2 FRNRAP. Trimming cost V 2 bases and J 1 base, with 17 bases left between them. The clonotype comes from a woman aged 40 to 50 with acute or convalescent COVID-19. The chain combines TRBV12-5 with TRBJ2-2, with D maybe TRBD2 (6 bases). Sequencing input: peripheral blood. CDR3 sequence reads: CASGLPPHTGGNTGELFF. In nucleotides, the CDR3 is TGTGCTAGTGGTTTGCCACCCCACACCGGGGGGAACACCGGGGAGCTGTTTTTT. The full variable domain, in which reference TRBV12-5 and TRBJ2-2 provide the parts outside the CDR3, is DARVTQTPRHKVTEMGQEVTMRCQPILGHNTVFWYRQTMMQGLELLAYFRNRAPLDDSGMPKDRFSAEMPDATLATLKIQPSEPRDSAVYFCASGLPPHTGGNTGELFFGEGSRLTVL.